This T cell receptor (beta chain) stems from a study of cytomegalovirus exposure and HLA in healthy donors. The study, taken as a whole, reports: Data from an earlier analysis indicated that most TCR beta V segments were productive either about 90% or about 30% of the time. An apparent linkage of common viral pathogens to several of the most significant clusters emerged in a later analysis.

In the PCR, 60 Vbeta and 13 Jbeta primers were used. This table comes from immunoSEQ multiplex PCR, and its TCRdb copy is limited to in-frame clones, with some not included. The data show about 200,000 clones, around 80% seen once. Comments on this clone: Its target is not known.

V shed 2 bases, J shed 3 bases, and the junction held 3 bases outside the gene matches. Germline assignment: CDR1 SGHTA and CDR2 FQGNSA. The CDR3 is 15 residues long. The source is a man aged 35 to 55 in good health and CMV-seronegative. Sequencing was carried out using PBMCs. The chain couples TRBV7-2 to TRBJ2-7; 11 positions agree with TRBD2. CDR3 protein: CASSLPGLADYEQYF. The CDR3 bases are TGTGCCAGCAGCTTACCGGGACTAGCGGACTACGAGCAGTACTTC.